The clone carrying this T cell receptor beta chain was detected many times. The data are from a study of T cells in Graves' hyperthyroidism and ophthalmopathy. The CDR3 length is 13 residues. V lost 6 bases and J 2 bases, leaving 10 bases between the germline ends. RNA transcripts were the template for amplifying TCR beta CDR3 regions. A first-round RT-PCR of the TCR CDR3 used the HTBI primer set. MiXCR was run by TCRdb on the multiplex PCR reads, yielding one entry per CDR3 protein. The table records roughly 500,000 distinct CDR3 sequences, around a quarter of them present only once. Sequenced sample: blood. The receptor was derived from a woman aged 30 to 39 with Graves' ophthalmopathy. This chain uses TRBV12-3 or TRBV12-4 with TRBJ1-1; tentative D call: TRBD1 (5 bases). CDR3 nucleotides: TGTGCCAGCAGGCTACAGGAAAACACTGAAGCTTTCTTT. Residues: CASRLQENTEAFF.